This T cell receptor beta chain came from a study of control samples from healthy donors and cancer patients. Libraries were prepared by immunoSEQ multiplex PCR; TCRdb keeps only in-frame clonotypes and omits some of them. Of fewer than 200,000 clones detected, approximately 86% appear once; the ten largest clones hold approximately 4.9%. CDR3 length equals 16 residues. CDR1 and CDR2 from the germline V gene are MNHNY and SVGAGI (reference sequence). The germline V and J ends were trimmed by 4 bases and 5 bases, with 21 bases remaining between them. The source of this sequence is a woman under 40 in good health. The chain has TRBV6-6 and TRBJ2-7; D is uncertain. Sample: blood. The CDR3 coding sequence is TGTGCCAGCAGTTCACTACTGGGATTAAAGTTGCACGAGCAGTACTTC. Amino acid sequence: CASSSLLGLKLHEQYF.